The T cell receptor (beta chain) described here comes from a study of T cells in Graves' hyperthyroidism and ophthalmopathy. Study results and limitations: Appearing also in blood were most of the thyroid clonotypes expanded above 0.001.

Germline V gene lookup returns CDR1 MNHEY and CDR2 SMNVEV (reference sequence). Deletions cut 6 bases from V and 4 bases from J, with 13 bases between. The CDR3 runs to 14 residues. This clonotype was detected a few times. As yet, its antigen is unknown. From RNA transcripts, TCR beta CDR3 regions were amplified. In the first-round RT-PCR of the TCR CDR3, the HTBI primer set was used. TCRdb passed the multiplex PCR reads through MiXCR, listing each CDR3 protein once. The sample shows 500,000 to 700,000 distinct CDR3 sequences, 16% of them seen only once. This clonotype originated in a woman aged 18 to 35 with Graves' hyperthyroidism. The chain uses TRBV27 and TRBJ1-3; D gene ambiguous. Sample: blood. CDR3 residues: CASRPASGGNTIYF. DNA for the CDR3: TGTGCCAGCAGGCCGGCCTCGGGGGGAAACACCATATATTTT.